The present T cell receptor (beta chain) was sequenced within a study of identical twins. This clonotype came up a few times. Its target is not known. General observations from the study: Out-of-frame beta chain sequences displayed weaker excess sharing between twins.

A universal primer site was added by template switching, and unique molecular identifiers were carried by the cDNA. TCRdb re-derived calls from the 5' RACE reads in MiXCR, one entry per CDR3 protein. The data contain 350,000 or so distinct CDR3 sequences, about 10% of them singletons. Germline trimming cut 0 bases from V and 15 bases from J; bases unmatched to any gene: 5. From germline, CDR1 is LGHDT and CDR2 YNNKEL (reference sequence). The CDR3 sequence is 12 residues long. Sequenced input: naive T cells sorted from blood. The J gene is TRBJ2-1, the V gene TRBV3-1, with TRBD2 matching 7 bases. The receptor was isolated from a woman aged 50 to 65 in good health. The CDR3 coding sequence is TGTGCCAGCAGCCAAGAGGGGACTACAACGTTCTTC. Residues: CASSQEGTTTFF.